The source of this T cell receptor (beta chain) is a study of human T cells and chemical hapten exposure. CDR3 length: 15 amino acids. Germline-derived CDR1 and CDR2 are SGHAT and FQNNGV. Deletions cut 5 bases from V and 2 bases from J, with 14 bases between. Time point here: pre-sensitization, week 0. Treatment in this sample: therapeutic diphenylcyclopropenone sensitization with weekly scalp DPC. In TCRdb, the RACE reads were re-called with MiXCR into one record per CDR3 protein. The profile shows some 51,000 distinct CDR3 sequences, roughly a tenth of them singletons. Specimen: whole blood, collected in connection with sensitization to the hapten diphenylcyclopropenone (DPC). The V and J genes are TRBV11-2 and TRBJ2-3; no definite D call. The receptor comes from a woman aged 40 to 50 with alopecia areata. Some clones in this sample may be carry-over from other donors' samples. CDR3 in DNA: TGTGCCAGCAGCCTAGTATCCGGTTTCACAGATACGCAGTATTTT. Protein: CASSLVSGFTDTQYF.